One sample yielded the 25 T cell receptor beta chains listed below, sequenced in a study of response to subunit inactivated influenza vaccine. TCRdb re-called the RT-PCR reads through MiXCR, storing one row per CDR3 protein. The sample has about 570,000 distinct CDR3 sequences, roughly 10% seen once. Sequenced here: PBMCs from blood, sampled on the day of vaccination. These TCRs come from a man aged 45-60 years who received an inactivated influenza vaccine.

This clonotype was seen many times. This CDR3 reads CASSPSRSPPDTQYF. CDR3 bases: TGTGCCAGCTCACCAAGCAGGTCCCCCCCAGATACGCAGTATTTT. This chain connects TRBV18 to TRBJ2-3, with no clear D. CDR3 length: 15 amino acids. Trimming cost V 2 bases and J 4 bases, with 13 bases left between them. The germline V gene encodes CDR1 KGHSH and CDR2 LQKENI.

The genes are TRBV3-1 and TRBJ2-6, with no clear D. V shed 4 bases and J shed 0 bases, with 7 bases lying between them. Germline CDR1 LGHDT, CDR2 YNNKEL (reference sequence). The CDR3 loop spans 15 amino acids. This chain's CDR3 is CASSPSNSGANVLTF. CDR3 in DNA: TGTGCCAGCAGCCCCAGCAACTCTGGGGCCAACGTCCTGACTTTC.

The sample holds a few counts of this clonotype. For the CDR3, the DNA is TGTGCCAGCAGCCCCCTAGTCCAGGGTCTCGCTAACGAGCAGTACTTC. Amino acids: CASSPLVQGLANEQYF. V and J are TRBV7-8 and TRBJ2-7, with D possibly TRBD1 on 5 matching bases. The CDR3 runs 16 residues. In germline, CDR1 is SGHVS, CDR2 FQNEAQ. Deletions cut 5 bases from V and 5 bases from J, with 22 bases between.

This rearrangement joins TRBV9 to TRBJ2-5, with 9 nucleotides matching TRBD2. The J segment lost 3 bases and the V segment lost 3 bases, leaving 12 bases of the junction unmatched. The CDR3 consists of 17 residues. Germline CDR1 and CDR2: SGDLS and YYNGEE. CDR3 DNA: TGTGCCAGCAGCGCCCGCTATAGGACTAGCGCGAAAGAGACCCAGTACTTC. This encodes CASSARYRTSAKETQYF.

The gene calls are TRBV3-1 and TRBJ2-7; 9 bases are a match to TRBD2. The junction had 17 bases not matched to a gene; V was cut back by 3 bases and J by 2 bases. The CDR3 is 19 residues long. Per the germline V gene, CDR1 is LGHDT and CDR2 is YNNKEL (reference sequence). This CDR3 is CASSHKVPPSSGIPYEQYF. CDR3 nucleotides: TGTGCCAGCAGCCACAAGGTTCCCCCTTCTAGCGGGATTCCCTACGAGCAGTACTTC.

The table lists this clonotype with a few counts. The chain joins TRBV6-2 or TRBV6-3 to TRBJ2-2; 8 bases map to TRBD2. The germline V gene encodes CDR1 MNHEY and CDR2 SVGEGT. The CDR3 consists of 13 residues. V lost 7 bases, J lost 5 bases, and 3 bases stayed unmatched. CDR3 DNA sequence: TGTGCCAGCACGTTAGCGGGAACCGGGGAGCTGTTTTTT. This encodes CASTLAGTGELFF.

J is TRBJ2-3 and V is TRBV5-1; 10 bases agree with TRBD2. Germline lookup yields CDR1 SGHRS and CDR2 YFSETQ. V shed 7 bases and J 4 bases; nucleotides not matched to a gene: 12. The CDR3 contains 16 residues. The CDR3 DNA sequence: TGCGCCAGCGTTGCGGCGCTAGCGGGGGAAGCAGATACGCAGTATTTT. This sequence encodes CASVAALAGEADTQYF. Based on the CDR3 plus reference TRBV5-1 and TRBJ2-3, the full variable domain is KAGVTQTPRYLIKTRGQQVTLSCSPISGHRSVSWYQQTPGQGLQFLFEYFSETQRNKGNFPGRFSGRQFSNSRSEMNVSTLELGDSALYLCASVAALAGEADTQYFGPGTRLTVL.

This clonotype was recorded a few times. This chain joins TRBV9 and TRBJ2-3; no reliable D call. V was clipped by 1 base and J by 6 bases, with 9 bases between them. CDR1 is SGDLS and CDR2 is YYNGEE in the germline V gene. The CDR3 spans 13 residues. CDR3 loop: CASSVFPGDTQYF. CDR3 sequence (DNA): TGTGCCAGCAGCGTATTCCCCGGGGATACGCAGTATTTT.

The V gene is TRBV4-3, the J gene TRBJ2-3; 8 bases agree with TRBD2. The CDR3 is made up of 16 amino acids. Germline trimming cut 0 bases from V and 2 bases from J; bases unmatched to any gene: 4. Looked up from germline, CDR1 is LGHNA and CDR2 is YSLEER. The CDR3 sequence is CASSQERTSTTDTQYF. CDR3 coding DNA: TGCGCCAGCAGCCAAGAGAGGACTAGCACCACAGATACGCAGTATTTT.

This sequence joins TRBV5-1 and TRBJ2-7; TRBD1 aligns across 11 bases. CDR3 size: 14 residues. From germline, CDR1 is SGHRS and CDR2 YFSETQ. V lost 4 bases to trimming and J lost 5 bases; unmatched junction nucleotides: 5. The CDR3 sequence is CASSPGQGDNEQYF. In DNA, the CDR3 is TGCGCCAGCAGCCCGGGACAGGGGGACAACGAGCAGTACTTC. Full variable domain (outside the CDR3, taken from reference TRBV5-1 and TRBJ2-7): KAGVTQTPRYLIKTRGQQVTLSCSPISGHRSVSWYQQTPGQGLQFLFEYFSETQRNKGNFPGRFSGRQFSNSRSEMNVSTLELGDSALYLCASSPGQGDNEQYFGPGTRLTVT.

The CDR3 DNA reads as TGCAGTGCCAGGGTGCCCGTGATTTACGAGCAGTACTTC. This gives the protein CSARVPVIYEQYF. This chain joins TRBV20-1 and TRBJ2-7, with a tentative D call TRBD1 (5 bases). Germline values: CDR1 DFQATT, CDR2 SNEGSKA (reference sequence). This CDR3 has 13 residues. Trimming took off 6 bases at V and 4 bases at J, with 16 bases between the two ends.

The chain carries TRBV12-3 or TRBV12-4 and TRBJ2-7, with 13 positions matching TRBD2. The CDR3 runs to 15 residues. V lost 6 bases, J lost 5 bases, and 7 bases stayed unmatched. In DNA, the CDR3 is TGTGCCAGCAGAACCGGACTAGCGGGAGTAGACGAGCAGTACTTC. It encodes CASRTGLAGVDEQYF.

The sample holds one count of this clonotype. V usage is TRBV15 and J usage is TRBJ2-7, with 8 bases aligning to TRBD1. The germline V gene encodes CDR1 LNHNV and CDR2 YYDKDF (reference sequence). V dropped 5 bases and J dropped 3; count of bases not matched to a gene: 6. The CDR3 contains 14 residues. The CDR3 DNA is TGTGCCACCAGCGGAACGGACAGGGTCTACGAGCAGTACTTC. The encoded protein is CATSGTDRVYEQYF.

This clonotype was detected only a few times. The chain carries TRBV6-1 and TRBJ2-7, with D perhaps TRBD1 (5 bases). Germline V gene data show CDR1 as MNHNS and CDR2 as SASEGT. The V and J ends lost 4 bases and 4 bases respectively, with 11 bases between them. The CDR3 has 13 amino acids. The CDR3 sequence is CASSVDTFYEQYF. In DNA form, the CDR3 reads TGTGCCAGCAGTGTGGACACTTTTTACGAGCAGTACTTC.

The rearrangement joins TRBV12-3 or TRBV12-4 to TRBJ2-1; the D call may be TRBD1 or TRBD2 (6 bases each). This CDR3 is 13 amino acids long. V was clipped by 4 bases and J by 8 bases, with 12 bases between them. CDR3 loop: CASSSRGADEQFF. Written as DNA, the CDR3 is TGTGCCAGCAGTTCTAGGGGGGCGGATGAGCAGTTCTTC.

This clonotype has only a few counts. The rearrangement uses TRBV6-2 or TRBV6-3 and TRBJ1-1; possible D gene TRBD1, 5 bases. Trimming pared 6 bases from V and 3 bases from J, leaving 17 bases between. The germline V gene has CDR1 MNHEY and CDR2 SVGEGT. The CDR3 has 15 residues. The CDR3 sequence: CASSPETGRDTEAFF. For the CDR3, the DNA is TGTGCCAGCAGCCCTGAAACGGGACGGGACACTGAAGCTTTCTTT.

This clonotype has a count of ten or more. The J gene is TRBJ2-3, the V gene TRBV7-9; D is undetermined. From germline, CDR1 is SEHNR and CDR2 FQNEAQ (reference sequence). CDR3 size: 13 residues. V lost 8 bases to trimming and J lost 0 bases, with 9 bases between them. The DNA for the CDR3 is TGTGCCAGCGAGGATCCTAGCACAGATACGCAGTATTTT. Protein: CASEDPSTDTQYF.

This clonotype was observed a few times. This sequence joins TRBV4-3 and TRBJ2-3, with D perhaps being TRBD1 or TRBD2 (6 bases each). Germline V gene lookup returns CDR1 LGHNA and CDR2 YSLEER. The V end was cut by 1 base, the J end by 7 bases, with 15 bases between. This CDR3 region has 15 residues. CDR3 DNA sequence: TGCGCCAGCAGCCAAGCGGGGGCCGCCGAGAATACGCAGTATTTT. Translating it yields CASSQAGAAENTQYF.

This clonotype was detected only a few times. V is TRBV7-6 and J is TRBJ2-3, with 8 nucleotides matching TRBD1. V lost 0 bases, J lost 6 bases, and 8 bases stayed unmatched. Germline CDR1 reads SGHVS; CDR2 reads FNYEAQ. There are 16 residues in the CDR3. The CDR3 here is CASSLAFARGLDTQYF. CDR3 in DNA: TGTGCCAGCAGCTTAGCGTTTGCCAGGGGGCTGGATACGCAGTATTTT.

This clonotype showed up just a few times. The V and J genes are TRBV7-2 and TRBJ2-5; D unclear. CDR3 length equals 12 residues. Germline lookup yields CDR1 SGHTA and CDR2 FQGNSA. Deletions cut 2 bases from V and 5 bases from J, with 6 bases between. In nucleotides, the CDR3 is TGTGCCAGCAGCTTAAAAGGGGAGACCCAGTACTTC. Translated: CASSLKGETQYF.

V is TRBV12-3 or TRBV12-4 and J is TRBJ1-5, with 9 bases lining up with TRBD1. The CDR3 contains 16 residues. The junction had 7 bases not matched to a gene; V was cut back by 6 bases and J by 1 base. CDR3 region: CASSHSTGGSNQPQHF. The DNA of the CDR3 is TGTGCCAGCAGCCACTCGACAGGGGGGAGCAATCAGCCCCAGCATTTT.

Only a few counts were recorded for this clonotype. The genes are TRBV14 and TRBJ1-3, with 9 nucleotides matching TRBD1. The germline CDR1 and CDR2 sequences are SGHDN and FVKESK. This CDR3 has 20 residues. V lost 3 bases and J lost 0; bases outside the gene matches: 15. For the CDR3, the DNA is TGTGCCAGCAGCCACCGGGACAGGGTTCTAAGGGCCCTCTCTGGAAACACCATATATTTT. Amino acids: CASSHRDRVLRALSGNTIYF.

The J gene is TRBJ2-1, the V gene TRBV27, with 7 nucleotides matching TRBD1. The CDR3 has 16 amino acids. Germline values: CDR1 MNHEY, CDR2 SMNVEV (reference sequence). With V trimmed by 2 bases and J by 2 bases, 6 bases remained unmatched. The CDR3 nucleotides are TGTGCCAGCAGTTTAACCGGGACAGCCCCCTACAATGAGCAGTTCTTC. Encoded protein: CASSLTGTAPYNEQFF.

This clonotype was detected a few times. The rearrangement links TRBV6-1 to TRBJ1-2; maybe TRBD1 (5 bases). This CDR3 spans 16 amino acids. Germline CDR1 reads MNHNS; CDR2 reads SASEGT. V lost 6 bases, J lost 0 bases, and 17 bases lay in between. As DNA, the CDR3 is TGTGCCAGCAGAAACAGACAGACACCAGCTAACTATGGCTACACCTTC. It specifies CASRNRQTPANYGYTF.

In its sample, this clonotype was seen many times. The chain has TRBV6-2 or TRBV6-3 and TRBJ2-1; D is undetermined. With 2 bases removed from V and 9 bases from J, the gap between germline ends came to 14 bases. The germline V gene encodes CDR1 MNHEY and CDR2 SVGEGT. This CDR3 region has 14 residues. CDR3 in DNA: TGTGCCAGCAGTTACGGGGTTCAAACTACTGAGCAGTTCTTC. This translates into CASSYGVQTTEQFF.